These 3 T cell receptor beta chains originate from one sample sequenced in a study of cytomegalovirus exposure and HLA in healthy donors (dated by TCRdb to about 2017). The library relied on the immunoSEQ multiplex PCR assay. The multiplex PCR relied on a mix of 60 forward primers for TCR Vbeta segments and 13 reverse primers for TCR Jbeta segments. TCRdb retrieved this table from immuneACCESS and kept in-frame rearrangements only. Not all clones are present; in checked studies, unresolved V genes account for under half, and no reason is known for the remainder. The sample has roughly 150,000 clones on record, around three quarters of them singletons. Roughly 2% of the sample is held by the ten biggest clonotypes. The material sequenced was PBMCs. Source of these receptors: a woman aged 55-70 years in good health and CMV-seropositive.

The V and J genes are TRBV11-2 and TRBJ2-7; 8 bases agree with TRBD2. CDR3 size: 12 residues. J gave up 6 bases and V 6 bases, and 4 bases lay outside the gene matches. Looked up from germline, CDR1 is SGHAT and CDR2 is FQNNGV. For the CDR3, the DNA is TGTGCCAGCAGGGCGGGGGGTTTCGAGCAGTACTTC. Amino acid sequence: CASRAGGFEQYF.

V usage is TRBV15 and J usage is TRBJ1-4; TRBD1 matches at 7 bases. The CDR3 is made up of 14 amino acids. Germline V gene lookup returns CDR1 LNHNV and CDR2 YYDKDF (reference sequence). With V trimmed by 5 bases and J by 4 bases, 4 bases remained unmatched. The CDR3 nucleotides read TGTGCCACCAGCGACGACAGGGTTAATGAAAAACTGTTTTTT. Residues: CATSDDRVNEKLFF.

The rearrangement links TRBV9 to TRBJ2-4, with 8 bases identical to TRBD1. Germline lookup yields CDR1 SGDLS and CDR2 YYNGEE. The CDR3 length is 15 residues. The V gene end was trimmed by 0 bases and the J gene end by 6 bases; junction bases not matched to a gene: 5. Written as DNA, the CDR3 is TGTGCCAGCAGCGTAGATGGACAGGGAAGAAACATTCAGTACTTC. Translating gives CASSVDGQGRNIQYF.